The clone carrying this TCR beta chain was found many times. Its specificity is unknown. This specimen comes from a study of early T cells in non-severe SARS-CoV-2 infection. Whole-study context: Unsorted whole-blood RNA was sequenced in bulk, leaving chains unpaired.

Unique molecular identifiers were attached to individual cDNA molecules. TCRdb independently ran MiXCR on the 5' RACE reads; one entry per CDR3 protein. This table holds more than 60,000 distinct CDR3 sequences, about 10% found once. Findings and limits, study-wide: VDJdb-based annotation leaned toward anti-spike CD8 responses and missed private and CD4 specificities.

The sequenced sample consisted of whole blood. The TCR was taken from an adult who was a healthcare worker with PCR-confirmed SARS-CoV-2 infection or an uninfected control (not recorded which).

This CDR3 is CASSLNGGSNYGYTF. CDR3 sequence (DNA): TGTGCCAGCAGCTTAAACGGGGGCTCTAACTATGGCTACACCTTC. The J gene is TRBJ1-2, the V gene TRBV7-3, with a tentative D call TRBD1 (6 bases). V was shortened by 1 base and J by 0 bases, with 9 bases between the two germline ends. This CDR3 contains 15 residues. The germline V gene encodes CDR1 SGHTA and CDR2 FQGTGA. Full variable domain (missing parts from reference TRBV7-3 and TRBJ1-2): GAGVSQTPSNKVTEKGKYVELRCDPISGHTALYWYRQSLGQGPEFLIYFQGTGAADDSGLPNDRFFAVRPEGSVSTLKIQRTERGDSAVYLCASSLNGGSNYGYTFGSGTRLTVV.